Shown below are 20 T cell receptor beta chains from a single sample sequenced in a study of cytomegalovirus exposure and HLA in healthy donors. Generated by immunoSEQ multiplex PCR, the TCRdb table keeps only in-frame clones and is missing some. The sample contains about 43,000 clones, more than 85% of which appear only once. The sequencing input was PBMCs. All receptors derive from a man aged 18 to 30 in good health and CMV-seronegative.

The gene calls are TRBV6-6 and TRBJ2-7; D perhaps matches TRBD1 (6 bases). Trimming pared 7 bases from V and 4 bases from J, leaving 20 bases between. The CDR3 sequence is 15 residues long. Germline CDR1 reads MNHNY; CDR2 reads SVGAGI (reference sequence). The CDR3 DNA reads TGTGCCAGCACCCACCGGCGTCAGGGGATGTACGAGCAGTACTTC. It yields the protein CASTHRRQGMYEQYF.

The genes are TRBV6-4 and TRBJ2-3; D is possibly TRBD2 (6 bases). Germline CDR1 MRHNA, CDR2 SNTAGT. Deletions cut 4 bases from V and 2 bases from J, with 13 bases between. This CDR3 has 15 amino acids. The CDR3 spells CASSAEGLPTDTQYF. CDR3 nucleotides: TGTGCCAGCAGTGCCGAGGGACTCCCCACAGATACGCAGTATTTT.

The chain uses TRBV7-2 and TRBJ2-1; D remains ambiguous. The CDR3 spans 15 residues. V was trimmed by 1 base and J by 9 bases, leaving 16 bases between them. Germline CDR1 and CDR2: SGHTA and FQGNSA. Here the CDR3 DNA reads TGTGCCAGCAGCTTAGGTGGCATTTTGGTCAGTGAGCAGTTCTTC. Translation: CASSLGGILVSEQFF. Full variable domain (rest looked up from reference TRBV7-2 and TRBJ2-1): GAGVSQSPSNKVTEKGKDVELRCDPISGHTALYWYRQSLGQGLEFLIYFQGNSAPDKSGLPSDRFSAERTGGSVSTLTIQRTQQEDSAVYLCASSLGGILVSEQFFGPGTRLTVL.

J is TRBJ2-2 and V is TRBV7-2, with TRBD2 identical over 15 bases. Germline V gives CDR1 SGHTA, CDR2 FQGNSA. The CDR3 totals 18 residues. The V segment lost 1 base and the J segment 3 bases; nucleotides outside the gene matches: 3. The chain's CDR3 is CASSLGGLAGGHTGELFF. As DNA, the CDR3 is TGTGCCAGCAGCTTAGGCGGACTAGCGGGGGGGCACACCGGGGAGCTGTTTTTT.

The chain recombines TRBV19 with TRBJ2-2; possibly TRBD2 for D (5 bases). Trimming removed 0 bases at V and 5 bases at J, with 13 bases between. CDR1 and CDR2 (germline): LNHDA, SQIVND (reference sequence). This CDR3 comprises 16 residues. CDR3 in amino acids: CASSIDAGIQTGELFF. The CDR3 nucleotides are TGTGCCAGTAGTATAGATGCCGGGATCCAAACCGGGGAGCTGTTTTTT.

In this sample, this clone turned up once. This chain joins TRBV5-4 and TRBJ2-3, with 9 bases that match TRBD1. Germline CDR1 reads SGHNT; CDR2 reads YYREEE (reference sequence). The CDR3 length is 16 residues. Trimming took 4 bases from V and 4 from J; bases not matched to a gene: 10. CDR3 region: CASSLGGQGISDTQYF. DNA for the CDR3: TGTGCCAGCAGCCTCGGTGGACAGGGGATTTCAGATACGCAGTATTTT.

The chain couples TRBV5-1 to TRBJ2-6; D possibly corresponds to TRBD1 (6 bases). The CDR3 is made up of 16 amino acids. The V gene lost 3 bases and the J gene lost 0 bases, with 10 bases spanning the gap. Germline loops: CDR1 SGHRS, CDR2 YFSETQ. CDR3: CASSSTGFSGANVLTF. The CDR3 coding sequence is TGCGCCAGCAGCTCGACAGGTTTCTCTGGGGCCAACGTCCTGACTTTC.

The chain is built from TRBV6-5 and TRBJ2-1; TRBD2 is a possible D gene (5 bases). CDR1 is MNHEY, CDR2 SVGAGI, per germline. Trimming left V 0 bases short and J 9 bases short, with 12 bases between. The CDR3 length is 14 residues. In DNA form, the CDR3 reads TGTGCCAGCAGTTACTCGAGGGTCGTCGGTGAGCAGTTCTTC. It codes for CASSYSRVVGEQFF.

This rearrangement joins TRBV14 to TRBJ2-7; TRBD1 aligns across 11 bases. Germline CDR1 reads SGHDN; CDR2 reads FVKESK. The CDR3 is 17 amino acids. V lost 3 bases to trimming and J lost 2 bases; unmatched junction nucleotides: 9. The CDR3 DNA follows: TGTGCCAGCAGCCACTCCCGGACAGGGGGCTTACCCTACGAGCAGTACTTC. This translates into CASSHSRTGGLPYEQYF.

The chain carries TRBV6-6 and TRBJ1-1; 8 bases agree with TRBD1. The germline V gene encodes CDR1 MNHNY and CDR2 SVGAGI (reference sequence). The CDR3 consists of 15 residues. The V segment lost 4 bases and the J segment 1 base; nucleotides outside the gene matches: 5. CDR3 amino acids: CASSSGTGRNTEAFF. The CDR3 region has the DNA TGTGCCAGCAGTTCTGGGACAGGAAGGAACACTGAAGCTTTCTTT.

The count of this clone is one. The chain has TRBV7-8 and TRBJ2-5; D is perhaps TRBD2 (6 bases). Germline CDR1 SGHVS, CDR2 FQNEAQ. Trimming pared 0 bases from V and 0 bases from J, leaving 11 bases between. The CDR3 is 16 residues long. DNA for the CDR3: TGTGCCAGCAGCTTAGCTTTAGCGGAGTACCAAGAGACCCAGTACTTC. It yields the protein CASSLALAEYQETQYF.

V gene TRBV11-1 combines with J gene TRBJ2-1; possible D gene TRBD1, 6 bases. The CDR3 contains 15 residues. Germline-derived CDR1 and CDR2 are SGHAT and FQDESV (reference sequence). V lost 3 bases, J lost 2 bases, and 11 bases lay in between. As DNA, the CDR3 is TGTGCCAGCAGCTTTCCGGGACATACCTACAATGAGCAGTTCTTC. The encoded protein is CASSFPGHTYNEQFF.

The chain links TRBV7-9 to TRBJ2-3, with D unresolved. With 1 base removed from V and 6 bases from J, the gap between germline ends came to 14 bases. The CDR3 contains 15 residues. Germline lookup yields CDR1 SEHNR and CDR2 FQNEAQ (reference sequence). The DNA for the CDR3 is TGTGCCAGCAGCTTAGGAGTTAGCTTGGCGGATACGCAGTATTTT. Residues: CASSLGVSLADTQYF. Full variable domain (outside the CDR3, taken from reference TRBV7-9 and TRBJ2-3): DTGVSQNPRHKITKRGQNVTFRCDPISEHNRLYWYRQTLGQGPEFLTYFQNEAQLEKSRLLSDRFSAERPKGSFSTLEIQRTEQGDSAMYLCASSLGVSLADTQYFGPGTRLTVL.

The chain recombines TRBV19 with TRBJ2-5; a weak D match, TRBD2 (6 bases). The germline CDR1 and CDR2 sequences are LNHDA and SQIVND (reference sequence). V lost 6 bases to trimming and J lost 4 bases, with 12 bases between them. The CDR3 runs to 13 residues. This CDR3 is CASSRGFGETQYF. CDR3 DNA sequence: TGTGCCAGTAGCCGGGGGTTTGGAGAGACCCAGTACTTC.

The chain links TRBV27 to TRBJ1-6; TRBD1 is a possible D gene (6 bases). CDR1 MNHEY and CDR2 SMNVEV come from the germline V gene (reference sequence). The CDR3 is 15 residues long. Trimming took off 2 bases at V and 9 bases at J, with 14 bases between the two ends. The CDR3 DNA is TGTGCCAGCAGTTTAAACAGGGTTGGGGGTTCACCCCTCCACTTT. The encoded protein is CASSLNRVGGSPLHF.

The chain joins TRBV28 to TRBJ1-2, with 9 bases that match TRBD1. V gave up 6 bases and J gave up 4 bases; unmatched junction bases: 15. The CDR3 runs 17 residues. Germline CDR1 MDHEN, CDR2 SYDVKM. In DNA, the CDR3 is TGTGCCAGCAGGTTACAGGGGGCGCAACCACCAAGCTATGGCTACACCTTC. Residues: CASRLQGAQPPSYGYTF.

The gene calls are TRBV15 and TRBJ2-5; a possible D gene is TRBD1 (5 bases). The CDR3 length is 15 residues. Germline CDR1 is LNHNV and CDR2 is YYDKDF (reference sequence). Deletions cut 0 bases from V and 4 bases from J, with 12 bases between. Written as DNA, the CDR3 is TGTGCCACCAGCAGAGATCAGGGAACGAGAGAGACCCAGTACTTC. Translating it yields CATSRDQGTRETQYF. Filled out from reference TRBV15 and TRBJ2-5, the complete variable domain reads DAMVIQNPRYQVTQFGKPVTLSCSQTLNHNVMYWYQQKSSQAPKLLFHYYDKDFNNEADTPDNFQSRRPNTSFCFLDIRSPGLGDTAMYLCATSRDQGTRETQYFGPGTRLLVL.

The chain has TRBV18 and TRBJ2-1; no clear D. Germline V CDR1 and CDR2: KGHSH, LQKENI. Trimming left V 8 bases short and J 5 bases short, with 19 bases between. This CDR3 has 15 residues. The CDR3 protein is CASRPTVAADNEQFF. The CDR3 nucleotides read TGTGCCAGCCGACCTACCGTGGCGGCGGACAATGAGCAGTTCTTC. The variable domain in full, with the rest retrieved from reference TRBV18 and TRBJ2-1, is NAGVMQNPRHLVRRRGQEARLRCSPMKGHSHVYWYRQLPEEGLKFMVYLQKENIIDESGMPKERFSAEFPKEGPSILRIQQVVRGDSAAYFCASRPTVAADNEQFFGPGTRLTVL.

This clone was seen only a few times. The genes are TRBV4-3 and TRBJ1-5, with D possibly matching TRBD1 (5 bases). There are 14 residues in the CDR3. V lost 0 bases to trimming and J lost 3 bases, with 6 bases between them. The V gene's germline CDR1 is LGHNA and CDR2 YSLEER. CDR3 DNA: TGCGCCAGCAGCCAAGACAGGGACAATCAGCCCCAGCATTTT. It codes for CASSQDRDNQPQHF.

The chain is built from TRBV5-4 and TRBJ2-3; D is ambiguous. Germline V lookup: CDR1 SGHNT, CDR2 YYREEE (reference sequence). Deletions cut 4 bases from V and 3 bases from J, with 12 bases between. The CDR3 totals 14 residues. This CDR3 reads CASSPRMVTDTQYF. The CDR3 nucleotides read TGTGCCAGCAGCCCGCGAATGGTGACAGATACGCAGTATTTT.